This is a list of T cell receptor beta chains from one sample in a study of cytomegalovirus exposure and HLA in healthy donors. Profiling relied on immunoSEQ multiplex PCR, and the TCRdb table lists in-frame clones only, not all of them. The repertoire consists of 170,000 or so clones, with roughly 79% occurring once and the leading ten covering over 2.5%. Sequenced input: PBMCs. The receptors originated from a male donor in good health and CMV-seronegative. The CDR3 runs from the conserved cysteine through the conserved F or W. D genes are given only for firm matches. Clone size, where shown, is once, few, many, or a class for clones that have expanded.

size: -
V: TRBV6-5
J: TRBJ2-1
D: TRBD2
DNA: TGTGCCAGCAGTTACTCTTCTGTGGGACTAGGCGATGAGCAGTTCTTC
CDR3: CASSYSSVGLGDEQFF

size: -
V: TRBV11-2
J: TRBJ2-6
D: -
DNA: TGTGCCAGCAGCTTAGAACCAGGCTATAACTCTGGGGCCAACGTCCTGACTTTC
CDR3: CASSLEPGYNSGANVLTF

size: -
V: TRBV6-4
J: TRBJ1-2
D: -
DNA: TGTGCCAGCAGTGACTCGCCTGATGGGGCGCGGGGCTACACCTTC
CDR3: CASSDSPDGARGYTF

size: -
V: TRBV10-2
J: TRBJ1-1
D: TRBD1
DNA: TGCGCCAGCAGTTCCGCCCCCGGGACAGGGGGCAGGTGGACTGAAGCTTTCTTT
CDR3: CASSSAPGTGGRWTEAFF

size: -
V: TRBV19
J: TRBJ2-7
D: TRBD2
DNA: TGTGCCAGTACCCCAGCGGGAGCCTCCTACGAGCAGTACTTC
CDR3: CASTPAGASYEQYF

size: -
V: TRBV9
J: TRBJ2-3
D: TRBD1
DNA: TGTGCCAGCGAATCGGACAGGAGCACAGATACGCAGTATTTT
CDR3: CASESDRSTDTQYF

size: few
V: TRBV27
J: TRBJ2-1
D: TRBD2
DNA: TGTGCCAGCAGTTTAAATTTTGGACTAGCGGGAGTCAATGAGCAGTTCTTC
CDR3: CASSLNFGLAGVNEQFF

size: -
V: TRBV7-2
J: TRBJ1-5
D: -
DNA: TGTGCCAGCAGCCCAGGTCAGGTCGGTAATCAGCCCCAGCATTTT
CDR3: CASSPGQVGNQPQHF

size: -
V: TRBV11-2
J: TRBJ1-2
D: TRBD1
DNA: TGTGCCAGCAGCCAAGGGACAGGGGGCCGGGGGGAACGCGGCTACACCTTC
CDR3: CASSQGTGGRGERGYTF

size: -
V: TRBV25-1
J: TRBJ2-3
D: -
DNA: TGTGCCAGCAGGGATAGAAGAGGGCCAGATACGCAATATTTT
CDR3: CASRDRRGPDTQYF

size: few
V: TRBV6-5
J: TRBJ2-3
D: -
DNA: TGTGCCAGCAGCCACGGGGGTAATACGCAGTATTTT
CDR3: CASSHGGNTQYF

size: -
V: TRBV19
J: TRBJ2-7
D: TRBD1
DNA: TGTGCCAGTAGTATAGCTCAGGGGGATCAGTACTTC
CDR3: CASSIAQGDQYF

size: -
V: TRBV6-4
J: TRBJ1-1
D: -
DNA: TGTGCCAGCAGTGTGGGCTACGGTCTCAGCACTGAAGCTTTCTTT
CDR3: CASSVGYGLSTEAFF

size: -
V: TRBV4-1
J: TRBJ1-6
D: -
DNA: TGCGCCAGCAGCCAAGCGGAAGGGGCCCCCTGGAATTCACCCCTCCACTTT
CDR3: CASSQAEGAPWNSPLHF

size: -
V: TRBV4-1
J: TRBJ2-2
D: TRBD1
DNA: TGCGCCAGCAGCCAACCACAGGGGTTTGATGCGGCCGGGGAGCTGTTTTTT
CDR3: CASSQPQGFDAAGELFF

size: -
V: TRBV6-6
J: TRBJ2-1
D: TRBD2
DNA: TGTGCCAGCAGTTACCCGGGACTAGCGGGGGGGAATGAGCAGTTCTTC
CDR3: CASSYPGLAGGNEQFF

size: -
V: TRBV2
J: TRBJ2-3
D: -
DNA: TGTGCCAGCAGTGAAAGGGCAGCGGGTACGCAGTATTTT
CDR3: CASSERAAGTQYF

size: -
V: TRBV9
J: TRBJ2-3
D: -
DNA: TGTGCCAGCAGCGTACGCGACGGGGAAGGCACGGATACGCAGTATTTT
CDR3: CASSVRDGEGTDTQYF

size: -
V: TRBV28
J: TRBJ1-2
D: -
DNA: TGTGCCAGCCGGGGGGGTTGGTACTATGGCTACACCTTC
CDR3: CASRGGWYYGYTF

size: -
V: TRBV9
J: TRBJ1-5
D: TRBD1
DNA: TGTGCCAGCAGCCGACATGACAGGGGAGTTTGGCAGCCCCAGCATTTT
CDR3: CASSRHDRGVWQPQHF

size: -
V: TRBV6-4
J: TRBJ1-5
D: -
DNA: TGTGCCAGCACGGGTTTCGATAGCAATCAGCCCCAGCATTTT
CDR3: CASTGFDSNQPQHF

size: -
V: TRBV28
J: TRBJ2-1
D: TRBD2
DNA: TGTGCCAGCAGTTTTGGCGGGAGAGTCATCAATGAGCAGTTCTTC
CDR3: CASSFGGRVINEQFF

size: few
V: TRBV6-4
J: TRBJ1-5
D: -
DNA: TGTGCCAGCAGTGCAGAAAGCAATCAGCCCCAGCATTTT
CDR3: CASSAESNQPQHF

size: -
V: TRBV30
J: TRBJ1-2
D: TRBD1
DNA: TGTGCCCTTGGGACAGGGGGCTTTAACTATGGCTACACCTTC
CDR3: CALGTGGFNYGYTF

size: -
V: TRBV2
J: TRBJ1-6
D: TRBD1
DNA: TGTGCCAGCAGGGAGGACAGGAGCTCCTATAATTCACCCCTCCACTTT
CDR3: CASREDRSSYNSPLHF

size: -
V: TRBV5-1
J: TRBJ1-1
D: TRBD1
DNA: TGCGCCAGCAGCTTGGATCGGACAGGGTACACTGAAGCTTTCTTT
CDR3: CASSLDRTGYTEAFF

size: -
V: TRBV18
J: TRBJ1-4
D: -
DNA: TGTGCCAGCTCACCATTCGGCGGGGAAGTTTCAACTAATGAAAAACTGTTTTTT
CDR3: CASSPFGGEVSTNEKLFF

size: once
V: TRBV6-5
J: TRBJ2-7
D: -
DNA: TGTGCCTGCGGGGTCCACGAGCAGTACTTC
CDR3: CACGVHEQYF

size: -
V: TRBV7-9
J: TRBJ2-7
D: -
DNA: TGTGCCAGCAGCTTAGCCTCAAGGGGGTACGAGCAGTACTTC
CDR3: CASSLASRGYEQYF

size: few
V: TRBV6-6
J: TRBJ1-3
D: -
DNA: TGTGCCAGCAGCCGAGACAGTTCTGGAAACACCATATATTTT
CDR3: CASSRDSSGNTIYF

size: -
V: TRBV5-6
J: TRBJ1-2
D: TRBD1
DNA: TGTGCCAGCAGCCTGGACAGGGGATCGGACTATGGCTACACCTTC
CDR3: CASSLDRGSDYGYTF

size: once
V: TRBV7-8
J: TRBJ1-5
D: -
DNA: TGTGCCAGCAGCTTATCCTTCGCGGGGACGACCAATCAGCCCCAGCATTTT
CDR3: CASSLSFAGTTNQPQHF

size: -
V: TRBV19
J: TRBJ1-2
D: TRBD1
DNA: TGTGCCAGTAGTCCCCCGTCGGGACAGTTGATTAATGCTAACTATGGCTACACCTTC
CDR3: CASSPPSGQLINANYGYTF

size: -
V: TRBV5-4
J: TRBJ1-1
D: -
DNA: TGTGCCAGCAGACCTCAGGTGAACACTGAAGCTTTCTTT
CDR3: CASRPQVNTEAFF

size: -
V: TRBV28
J: TRBJ2-1
D: TRBD1
DNA: TGTGCCAGCTTTCGGACAGGGGGCCCCTACAATGAGCAGTTCTTC
CDR3: CASFRTGGPYNEQFF

size: -
V: TRBV5-1
J: TRBJ2-1
D: -
DNA: TGCGCCAGCAGTCCCGGGATTGGCGAGGGCAATGAGCAGTTCTTC
CDR3: CASSPGIGEGNEQFF

size: once
V: TRBV28
J: TRBJ1-5
D: TRBD1
DNA: TGTGCCAGCATCCCTGGGGACAGACCCAATCAGCCCCAGCATTTT
CDR3: CASIPGDRPNQPQHF

size: -
V: TRBV5-5
J: TRBJ1-5
D: -
DNA: TGTGCCAGCAGCTTGAACGGGTTTCAGCCCCAGCATTTT
CDR3: CASSLNGFQPQHF

size: -
V: TRBV23-1
J: TRBJ1-2
D: -
DNA: TGCGCCAGCAGTCCGGGGAAGTATAGCGGCTACACCTTC
CDR3: CASSPGKYSGYTF

size: -
V: TRBV21-1
J: TRBJ1-2
D: -
DNA: TGTGCCAGCAGCAGCGAGGACACCTCAACGAACTATGGCTACACCTTC
CDR3: CASSSEDTSTNYGYTF

size: -
V: TRBV7-9
J: TRBJ2-1
D: TRBD2
DNA: TGTGCCAGCAGCTCAGAACCCCTCGGACGTCTAGCGGGGAGAAATGAGCAGTTCTTC
CDR3: CASSSEPLGRLAGRNEQFF

size: -
V: TRBV6-4
J: TRBJ1-5
D: -
DNA: TGTGCCAGCAGTCCCGGGGGGAATCAGCCCCAGCATTTT
CDR3: CASSPGGNQPQHF

size: -
V: TRBV20-1
J: TRBJ2-7
D: -
DNA: TGCAGTGCTTCCTCTTACGAGCAGTACTTC
CDR3: CSASSYEQYF

size: -
V: TRBV7-8
J: TRBJ2-3
D: -
DNA: TGTGCCAGCAGCTTAGAACTGCGGGCAGATACGCAGTATTTT
CDR3: CASSLELRADTQYF

size: -
V: TRBV25-1
J: TRBJ1-2
D: -
DNA: TGTGCCAGCAGTGTAAACTATGGCTACACCTTC
CDR3: CASSVNYGYTF

size: -
V: TRBV19
J: TRBJ2-1
D: TRBD2
DNA: TGTGCCAGTAGTATAGCGTCTAGCGGGAGGTATGAGCAGTTCTTC
CDR3: CASSIASSGRYEQFF

size: -
V: TRBV18
J: TRBJ1-5
D: -
DNA: TGTGCCAGCTCACCGGAACAGGGAATCAATCAGCCCCAGCATTTT
CDR3: CASSPEQGINQPQHF

size: -
V: TRBV6-5
J: TRBJ2-5
D: TRBD1
DNA: TGTGCCAGCAGTTACGACGGACAGGCTCAAGAGACCCAGTACTTC
CDR3: CASSYDGQAQETQYF

size: once
V: TRBV28
J: TRBJ2-7
D: TRBD1
DNA: TGTGCCAGCAGTTCCGCGGACAGGGCCTACGAGCAGTACTTC
CDR3: CASSSADRAYEQYF

size: -
V: TRBV6-1
J: TRBJ2-7
D: -
DNA: TGTGCCAGCAGAAGGGAGGTATCCTACGAGCAGTACTTC
CDR3: CASRREVSYEQYF

size: -
V: TRBV30
J: TRBJ1-1
D: -
DNA: TGTGCCTGGAGTGAACAGGGCAACACTGAAGCTTTCTTT
CDR3: CAWSEQGNTEAFF

size: once
V: TRBV15
J: TRBJ1-2
D: -
DNA: TGTGCCACCAGCAGAGATCGAGGCAGGGCAAAGGATGGCTACACCTTC
CDR3: CATSRDRGRAKDGYTF

size: once
V: TRBV6-6
J: TRBJ1-2
D: TRBD1
DNA: TGTGCCAGCAGTTACTTGGAGGGGGCACACTATGGCTACACCTTC
CDR3: CASSYLEGAHYGYTF